This T cell receptor beta chain stems from a study of cytomegalovirus exposure and HLA in healthy donors. Study-level results: What a later analysis showed was that several of the most significant clusters appeared linked to common viral pathogens. Cytomegalovirus association was assigned to over 150 TCR beta chains.

This PCR relied on a set of 60 Vbeta primers and 13 Jbeta primers. Sequencing was performed with immunoSEQ multiplex PCR; in TCRdb, only in-frame clones are kept and a portion is missing. Of about 150,000 clones in the sample, roughly 73% were seen once. This clone was counted a few times. Its antigen is unknown. V lost 5 bases to trimming and J lost 3 bases, with 10 bases between them. Germline V gene sequence: CDR1 SGHAT, CDR2 FQNNGV. The CDR3 runs 13 residues. The clonotype originates from a woman in her 30s in good health and CMV-seronegative. The rearrangement joins TRBV11-2 to TRBJ1-1; D gene uncertain. Sequencing was carried out using PBMCs. CDR3 sequence: CASSLRVDTEAFF. CDR3 sequence (DNA): TGTGCCAGCAGCCTACGTGTCGACACTGAAGCTTTCTTT.